These T cell receptor beta chains were read from a single sample in a study of post-analysis software for immune sequencing data. In TCRdb, the PCR reads were re-called with MiXCR into one record per CDR3 protein. Of some 690,000 distinct CDR3 sequences in the sample, approximately 30% were seen once. Sample: blood. The receptor set was obtained from a girl between 5 and 17 years old with multiple sclerosis. Both conserved end residues are part of each CDR3. D genes are given only for firm matches. Clone size is shown for a subset of rows, as once, few, many or a class of expanded clone.

V gene	D gene	J gene	clone size	CDR3 protein	CDR3 DNA
TRBV6-6	.	TRBJ1-2	.	CASSYRVPRSISYGYTF	TGTGCCAGCAGTTACCGGGTTCCCCGGAGTATTAGCTATGGCTACACCTTC
TRBV5-5	.	TRBJ2-7	many	CASSLESGTVYEQYF	TGTGCCAGCAGCTTGGAATCAGGGACGGTGTACGAGCAGTACTTC
TRBV7-2	TRBD2	TRBJ2-4	few	CASSLGRRGAKNIQYF	TGTGCCAGCAGCTTAGGACGGCGGGGGGCCAAAAACATTCAGTACTTC
TRBV20-1	.	TRBJ2-6	.	CSAHFRDRANVLTF	TGCAGTGCTCATTTCCGGGATCGGGCCAACGTCCTGACTTTC
TRBV10-3	.	TRBJ2-1	.	CAITPEDRYEQFF	TGTGCCATCACCCCCGAGGACAGATACGAGCAGTTCTTC
TRBV19	.	TRBJ2-1	.	CASSIRLGGSNEQFF	TGTGCCAGTAGTATACGGCTTGGGGGGTCCAATGAGCAGTTCTTC
TRBV11-2	TRBD1	TRBJ2-1	few	CASSMPRGRYNEQFF	TGTGCCAGCAGCATGCCCAGGGGGCGGTACAATGAGCAGTTCTTC
TRBV7-9	.	TRBJ2-7	.	CASSFLAGSAHEQYF	TGTGCCAGCAGCTTTCTGGCAGGGTCGGCTCACGAGCAGTACTTC
TRBV7-8	.	TRBJ2-3	.	CASSLGPAGAPDTQYF	TGTGCCAGCAGCTTAGGCCCCGCGGGGGCTCCAGATACGCAGTATTTT
TRBV20-1	TRBD2	TRBJ2-5	many	CSARDKQSSGTYQETQYF	TGCAGTGCTAGAGATAAACAATCTAGCGGGACCTACCAAGAGACCCAGTACTTC
TRBV5-1	.	TRBJ1-1	few	CASSWSGGRGDTEAFF	TGCGCCAGCAGCTGGAGCGGCGGGAGGGGGGATACTGAAGCTTTCTTT
TRBV19	TRBD1	TRBJ2-1	few	CASSLTGVSTNEQFF	TGTGCCAGTAGCCTAACAGGGGTCAGTACTAATGAGCAGTTCTTC
TRBV7-8	.	TRBJ2-2	.	CASSVEGILLNTGELFF	TGTGCCAGCAGCGTGGAGGGCATCCTCCTTAACACCGGGGAGCTGTTTTTT
TRBV5-1	TRBD2	TRBJ2-3	few	CASSSPLLSGGTDTQYF	TGCGCCAGCAGCTCACCACTTCTTAGCGGGGGGACAGATACGCAGTATTTT